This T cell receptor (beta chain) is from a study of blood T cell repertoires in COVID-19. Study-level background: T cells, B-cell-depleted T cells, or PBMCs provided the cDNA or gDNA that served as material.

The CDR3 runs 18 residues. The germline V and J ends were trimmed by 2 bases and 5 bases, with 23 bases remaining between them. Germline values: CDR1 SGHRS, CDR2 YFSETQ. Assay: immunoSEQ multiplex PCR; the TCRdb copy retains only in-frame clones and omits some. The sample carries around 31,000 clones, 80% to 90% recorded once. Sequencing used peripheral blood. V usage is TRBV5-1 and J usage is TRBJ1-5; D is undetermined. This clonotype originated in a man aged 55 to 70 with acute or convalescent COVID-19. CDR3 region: CASSLPRIARDLDQPQHF. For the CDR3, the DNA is TGCGCCAGCAGCTTACCCAGAATAGCCCGAGATCTGGATCAGCCCCAGCATTTT.